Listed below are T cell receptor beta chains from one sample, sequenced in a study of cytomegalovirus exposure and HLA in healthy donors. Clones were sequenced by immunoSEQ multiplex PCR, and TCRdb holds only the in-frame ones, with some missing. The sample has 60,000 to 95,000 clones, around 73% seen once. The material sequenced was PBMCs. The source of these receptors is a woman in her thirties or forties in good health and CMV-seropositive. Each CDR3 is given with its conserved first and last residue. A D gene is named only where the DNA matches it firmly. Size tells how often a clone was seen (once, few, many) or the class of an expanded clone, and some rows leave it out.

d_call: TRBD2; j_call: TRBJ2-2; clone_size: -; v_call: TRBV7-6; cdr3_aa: CASSLMGLAGNTGELFF; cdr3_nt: TGTGCCAGCAGCTTAATGGGGCTAGCGGGGAACACCGGGGAGCTGTTTTTT
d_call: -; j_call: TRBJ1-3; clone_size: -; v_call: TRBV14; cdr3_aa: CASRAASSGNTIYF; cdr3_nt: TGTGCCAGCAGGGCAGCTAGCTCTGGAAACACCATATATTTT
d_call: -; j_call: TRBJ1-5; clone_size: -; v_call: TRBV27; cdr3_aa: CASSPLRRGWYQPQHF; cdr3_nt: TGTGCCAGCAGTCCATTACGCCGGGGGTGGTATCAGCCCCAGCATTTT
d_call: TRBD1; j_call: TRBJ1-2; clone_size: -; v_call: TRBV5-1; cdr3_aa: CASSLPQGDYGYTF; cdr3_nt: TGCGCCAGCAGCTTGCCACAGGGGGACTATGGCTACACCTTC
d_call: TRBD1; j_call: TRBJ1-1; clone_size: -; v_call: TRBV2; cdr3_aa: CASNEPDRVSVAFF; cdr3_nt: TGTGCCAGCAATGAACCCGACAGGGTCAGCGTAGCTTTCTTT
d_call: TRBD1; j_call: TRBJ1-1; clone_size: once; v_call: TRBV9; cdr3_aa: CASSVFPGQGNTEAFF; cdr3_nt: TGTGCCAGCAGCGTTTTTCCGGGACAGGGGAACACTGAAGCTTTCTTT
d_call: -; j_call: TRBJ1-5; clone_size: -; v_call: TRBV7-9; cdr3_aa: CASSLAGGSNQPQHF; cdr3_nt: TGTGCCAGCAGCTTAGCAGGGGGTAGCAATCAGCCCCAGCATTTT
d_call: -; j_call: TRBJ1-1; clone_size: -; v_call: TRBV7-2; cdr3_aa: CASSYSGTPNTEAFF; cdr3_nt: TGTGCCAGCAGTTACTCCGGGACACCGAACACTGAAGCTTTCTTT
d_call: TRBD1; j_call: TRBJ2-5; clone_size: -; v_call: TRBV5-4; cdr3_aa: CASSLWTGGAGETQYF; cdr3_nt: TGTGCCAGCAGCCTATGGACAGGGGGCGCGGGGGAGACCCAGTACTTC
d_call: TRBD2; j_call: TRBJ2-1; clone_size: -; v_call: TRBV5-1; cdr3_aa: CASSSAGTSGRSEQFF; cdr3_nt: TGCGCCAGCAGCAGCGCCGGGACTAGCGGGCGATCTGAGCAGTTCTTC
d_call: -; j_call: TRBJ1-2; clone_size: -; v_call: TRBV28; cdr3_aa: CASSLGRDIYGYTF; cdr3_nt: TGTGCCAGCAGTTTAGGACGGGACATTTATGGCTACACCTTC
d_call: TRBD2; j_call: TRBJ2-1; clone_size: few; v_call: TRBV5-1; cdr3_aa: CASSWSTSGGGNEQFF; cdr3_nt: TGCGCCAGCAGCTGGAGTACTAGCGGGGGGGGCAATGAGCAGTTCTTC
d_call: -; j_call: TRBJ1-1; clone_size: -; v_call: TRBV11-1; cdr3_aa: CASSLRGQGNPEAFF; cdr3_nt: TGTGCCAGCAGCTTAAGGGGCCAGGGCAACCCTGAAGCTTTCTTT
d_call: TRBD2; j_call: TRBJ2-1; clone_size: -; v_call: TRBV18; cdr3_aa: CASSLTGGVVYNEQFF; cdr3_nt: TGTGCCAGCTCCCTTACTGGGGGGGTGGTCTACAATGAGCAGTTCTTC
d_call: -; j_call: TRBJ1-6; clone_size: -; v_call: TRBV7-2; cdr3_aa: CASSLTGTLHF; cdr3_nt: TGTGCCAGCAGCTTAACGGGGACCCTCCACTTT
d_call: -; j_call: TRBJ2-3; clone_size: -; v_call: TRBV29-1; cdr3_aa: CSVETGGTDTQYF; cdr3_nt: TGCAGCGTTGAAACCGGGGGCACAGATACGCAGTATTTT
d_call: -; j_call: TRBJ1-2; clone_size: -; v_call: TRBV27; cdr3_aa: CASSLNRHGVYGYTF; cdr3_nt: TGTGCCAGCAGTTTAAACCGCCACGGTGTCTATGGCTACACCTTC
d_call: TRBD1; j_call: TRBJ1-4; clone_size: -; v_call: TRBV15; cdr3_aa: CATSTRTGISEKLFF; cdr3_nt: TGTGCCACCAGCACCAGGACAGGGATCAGTGAAAAACTGTTTTTT